This TCR beta chain was sequenced in a study of shared clonotypes between healthy human individuals. The protocol was immunoSEQ multiplex PCR, while the TCRdb copy is restricted to in-frame clones and leaves out a portion. The sample has approximately 2.5 million clones; more than 85% are singletons. Germline V gene sequence: CDR1 MNHNS, CDR2 SASEGT. Trimming left V 3 bases short and J 4 bases short, with 9 bases between. This CDR3 comprises 13 residues. This TCR derives from a young man in good health. Some clones in this sample may be carry-over from other donors' samples. The chain carries TRBV6-1 and TRBJ1-2; D unresolved. Sequences were obtained from naive CD4+ T cells from PBMCs. Stated subset: CD45RA+ positively selected. For the CDR3, the DNA is TGTGCCAGCAGTGAGAGCATTTCCTATGGCTACACCTTC. The encoded protein is CASSESISYGYTF.